Sequencing of this T cell receptor (beta chain) was carried out in a study of PD-1 blockade in classical Hodgkin lymphoma. Findings of the study overall: It was reported that newly diagnosed patients had less baseline TCR diversity than healthy donors. What drove the repertoire differences, possibly disease activity or prior therapy, has not been defined.

Sample time point: newly diagnosed, previously untreated cHL patient sample. Comparison relied on PBMCs that came from newly diagnosed, untreated classical Hodgkin lymphoma. The assay was immunoSEQ multiplex PCR, and TCRdb's table has in-frame clones only and misses some. The sample includes 17,000 or so clones, roughly 90% of them seen just once. CDR3 length: 14 residues. Germline V gene lookup returns CDR1 SGHAT and CDR2 FQNNGV. Trimming stripped 0 bases from V and 0 bases from J, with 3 bases between. Worth noting for this clone: Its cognate antigen is unknown.

This sequence joins TRBV11-2 and TRBJ1-5; D remains unclear. This TCR came from a human donor with classical Hodgkin lymphoma. Material: peripheral blood mononuclear cells (PBMCs). The CDR3 loop is CASSLDHSNQPQHF. CDR3 bases: TGTGCCAGCAGCTTAGACCATAGCAATCAGCCCCAGCATTTT.